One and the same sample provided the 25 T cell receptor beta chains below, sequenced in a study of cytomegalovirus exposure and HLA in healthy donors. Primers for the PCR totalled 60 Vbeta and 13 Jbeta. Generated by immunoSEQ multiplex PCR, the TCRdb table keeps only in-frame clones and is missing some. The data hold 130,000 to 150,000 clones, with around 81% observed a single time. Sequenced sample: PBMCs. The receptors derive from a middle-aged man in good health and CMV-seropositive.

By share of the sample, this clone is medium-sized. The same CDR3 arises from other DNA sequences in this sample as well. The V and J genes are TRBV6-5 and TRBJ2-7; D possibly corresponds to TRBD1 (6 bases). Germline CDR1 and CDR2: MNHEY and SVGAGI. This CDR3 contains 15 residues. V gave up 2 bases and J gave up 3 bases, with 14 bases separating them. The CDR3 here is CASSYTQTGSYEQYF. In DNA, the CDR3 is TGTGCCAGCAGTTACACCCAAACAGGGAGCTACGAGCAGTACTTC.

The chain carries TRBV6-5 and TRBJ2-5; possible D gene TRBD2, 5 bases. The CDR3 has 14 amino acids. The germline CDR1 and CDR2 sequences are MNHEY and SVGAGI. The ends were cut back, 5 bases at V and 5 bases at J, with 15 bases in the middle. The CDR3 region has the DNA TGTGCCAGCAGTGAATCGGGGATTTGGGAGACCCAGTACTTC. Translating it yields CASSESGIWETQYF.

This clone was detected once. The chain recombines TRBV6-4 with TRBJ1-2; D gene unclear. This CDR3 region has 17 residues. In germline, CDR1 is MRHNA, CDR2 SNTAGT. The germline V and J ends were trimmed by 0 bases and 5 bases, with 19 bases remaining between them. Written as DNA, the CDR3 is TGTGCCAGCAGTGACTCCGAAATACAACCTGTATTGTATGGCTACACCTTC. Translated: CASSDSEIQPVLYGYTF.

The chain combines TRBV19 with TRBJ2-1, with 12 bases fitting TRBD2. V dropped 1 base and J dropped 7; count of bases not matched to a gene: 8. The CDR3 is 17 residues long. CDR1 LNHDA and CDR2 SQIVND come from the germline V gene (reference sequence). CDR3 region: CASSIGASGRARNEQFF. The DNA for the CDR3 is TGTGCCAGTAGTATAGGGGCTAGCGGGAGGGCCCGGAATGAGCAGTTCTTC.

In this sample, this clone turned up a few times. The CDR3 region has the DNA TGTGCCAGCAGTTGGGGTTCGGGACAGGGCGTAGGCATTCAGTACTTC. As protein: CASSWGSGQGVGIQYF. The rearrangement links TRBV6-5 to TRBJ2-4, with 9 bases identical to TRBD1. The junction had 13 bases not matched to a gene; V was cut back by 4 bases and J by 9 bases. Germline-derived CDR1 and CDR2 are MNHEY and SVGAGI. This CDR3 has 16 amino acids.

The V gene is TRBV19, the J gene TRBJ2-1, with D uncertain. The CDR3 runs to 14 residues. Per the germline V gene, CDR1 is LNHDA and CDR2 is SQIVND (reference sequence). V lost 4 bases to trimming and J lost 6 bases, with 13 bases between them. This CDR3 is CASSKATLANEQFF. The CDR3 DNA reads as TGTGCCAGTAGTAAGGCGACATTGGCCAATGAGCAGTTCTTC.

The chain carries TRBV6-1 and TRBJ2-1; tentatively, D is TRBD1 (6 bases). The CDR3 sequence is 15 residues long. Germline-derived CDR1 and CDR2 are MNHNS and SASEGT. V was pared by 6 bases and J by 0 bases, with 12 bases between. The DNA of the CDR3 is TGTGCCAGCAGGAGCAGGGGCCTCTCCTACAATGAGCAGTTCTTC. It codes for CASRSRGLSYNEQFF.

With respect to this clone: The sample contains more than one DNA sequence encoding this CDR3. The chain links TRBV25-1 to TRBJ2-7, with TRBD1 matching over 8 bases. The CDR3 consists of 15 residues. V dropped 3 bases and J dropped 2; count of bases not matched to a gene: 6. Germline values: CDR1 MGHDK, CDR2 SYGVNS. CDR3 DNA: TGTGCCAGCAGTGACTCCGGGACAGGAGCCTACGAGCAGTACTTC. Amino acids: CASSDSGTGAYEQYF.

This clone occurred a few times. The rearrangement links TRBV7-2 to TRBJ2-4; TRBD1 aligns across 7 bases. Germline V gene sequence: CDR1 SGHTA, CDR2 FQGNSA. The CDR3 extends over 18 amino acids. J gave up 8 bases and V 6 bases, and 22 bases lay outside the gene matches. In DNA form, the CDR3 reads TGTGCCAGCAGGCTGAGAGCTAAACCAGGGGGATCTTCGGACATTCAGTACTTC. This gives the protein CASRLRAKPGGSSDIQYF.

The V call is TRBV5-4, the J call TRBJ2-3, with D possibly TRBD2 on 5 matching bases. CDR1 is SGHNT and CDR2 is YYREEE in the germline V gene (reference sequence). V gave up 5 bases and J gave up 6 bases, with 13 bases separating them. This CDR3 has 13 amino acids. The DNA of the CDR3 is TGTGCCAGCAGATCCCGGGGTGGGGATACGCAGTATTTT. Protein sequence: CASRSRGGDTQYF.

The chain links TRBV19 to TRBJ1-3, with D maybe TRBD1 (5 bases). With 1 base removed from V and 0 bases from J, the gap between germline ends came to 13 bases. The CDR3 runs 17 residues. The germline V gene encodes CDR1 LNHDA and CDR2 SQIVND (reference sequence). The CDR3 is CASSIGRQHLSGNTIYF. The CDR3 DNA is TGTGCCAGTAGTATAGGAAGACAGCACCTCTCTGGAAACACCATATATTTT.

In DNA form, the CDR3 reads TGTGCCAGCAGCGCGGGACAGGGTAATGGCTACACCTTC. This translates into CASSAGQGNGYTF. The chain links TRBV9 to TRBJ1-2; TRBD1 matches at 9 bases. CDR3 length: 13 amino acids. J lost 6 bases, V lost 3 bases, and 3 bases had no gene match. From germline, CDR1 is SGDLS and CDR2 YYNGEE.

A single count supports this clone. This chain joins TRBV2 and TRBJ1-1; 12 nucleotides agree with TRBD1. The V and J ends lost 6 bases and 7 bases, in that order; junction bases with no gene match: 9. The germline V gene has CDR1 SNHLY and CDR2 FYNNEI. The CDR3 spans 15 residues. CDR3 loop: CASRRDRGRVIEAFF. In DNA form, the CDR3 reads TGTGCCAGCAGGAGGGACAGGGGGCGTGTCATTGAAGCTTTCTTT.

CDR3 sequence: CATQVATHYEQYF. The CDR3 DNA is TGTGCCACCCAGGTCGCAACTCACTACGAGCAGTACTTC. The chain carries TRBV6-5 and TRBJ2-7; no firm D call. V was clipped by 10 bases and J by 3 bases, with 16 bases between them. The CDR3 totals 13 residues. Germline V CDR1 and CDR2: MNHEY, SVGAGI.

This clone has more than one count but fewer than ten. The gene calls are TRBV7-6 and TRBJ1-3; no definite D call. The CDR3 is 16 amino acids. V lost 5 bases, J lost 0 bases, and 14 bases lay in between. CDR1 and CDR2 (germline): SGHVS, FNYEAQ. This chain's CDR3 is CASSQAGTSSGNTIYF. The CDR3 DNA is TGTGCCAGCAGCCAGGCGGGTACGTCCTCTGGAAACACCATATATTTT.

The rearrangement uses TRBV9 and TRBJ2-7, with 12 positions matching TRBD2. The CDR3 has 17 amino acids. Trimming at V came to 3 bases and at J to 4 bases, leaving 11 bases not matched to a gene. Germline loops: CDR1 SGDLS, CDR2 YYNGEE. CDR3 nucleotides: TGTGCCAGCAGCGCCACCAGACTAGCGGGGGAGACTTACGAGCAGTACTTC. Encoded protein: CASSATRLAGETYEQYF.

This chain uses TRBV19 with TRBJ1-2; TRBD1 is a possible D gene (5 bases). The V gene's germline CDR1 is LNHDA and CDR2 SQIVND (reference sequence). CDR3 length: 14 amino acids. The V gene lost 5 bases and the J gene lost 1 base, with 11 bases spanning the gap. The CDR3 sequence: CASSFPTVNYGYTF. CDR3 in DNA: TGTGCCAGTAGTTTCCCGACAGTTAACTATGGCTACACCTTC.

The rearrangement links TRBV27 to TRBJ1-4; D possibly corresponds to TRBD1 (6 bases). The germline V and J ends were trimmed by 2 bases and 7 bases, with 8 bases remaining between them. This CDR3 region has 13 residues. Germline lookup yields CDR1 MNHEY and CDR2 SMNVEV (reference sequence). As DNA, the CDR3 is TGTGCCAGCAGTTTAAGCAGGGGTGAAAAACTGTTTTTT. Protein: CASSLSRGEKLFF.

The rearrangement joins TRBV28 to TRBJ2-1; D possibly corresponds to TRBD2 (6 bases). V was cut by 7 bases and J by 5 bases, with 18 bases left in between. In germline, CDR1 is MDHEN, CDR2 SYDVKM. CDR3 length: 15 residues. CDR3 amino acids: CASNSLGGLNNEQFF. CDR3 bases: TGTGCCAGCAACTCACTGGGGGGTCTAAACAATGAGCAGTTCTTC.

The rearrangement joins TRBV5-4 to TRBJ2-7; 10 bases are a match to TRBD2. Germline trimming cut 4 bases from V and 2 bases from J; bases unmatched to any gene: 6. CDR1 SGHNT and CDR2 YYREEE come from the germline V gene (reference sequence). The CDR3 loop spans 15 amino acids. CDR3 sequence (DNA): TGTGCCAGCAGCCTATCACTAGCGGGGACCTACGAGCAGTACTTC. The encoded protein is CASSLSLAGTYEQYF.

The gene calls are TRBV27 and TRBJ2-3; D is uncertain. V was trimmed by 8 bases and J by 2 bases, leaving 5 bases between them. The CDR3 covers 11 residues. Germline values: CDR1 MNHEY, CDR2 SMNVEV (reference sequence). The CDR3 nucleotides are TGTGCCAGCGAGAACACAGATACGCAGTATTTT. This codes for CASENTDTQYF.

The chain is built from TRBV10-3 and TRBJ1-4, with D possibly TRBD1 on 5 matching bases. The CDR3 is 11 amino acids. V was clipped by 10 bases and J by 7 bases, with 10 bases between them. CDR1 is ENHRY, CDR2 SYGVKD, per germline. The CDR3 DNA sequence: TGTGCCACAGGGTTGGGTGAAAAACTGTTTTTT. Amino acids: CATGLGEKLFF.

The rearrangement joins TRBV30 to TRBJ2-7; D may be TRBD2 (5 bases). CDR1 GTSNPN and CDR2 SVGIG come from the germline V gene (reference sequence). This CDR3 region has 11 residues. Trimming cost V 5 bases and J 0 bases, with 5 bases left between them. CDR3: CAWRDSYEQYF. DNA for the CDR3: TGTGCCTGGCGGGACTCCTACGAGCAGTACTTC. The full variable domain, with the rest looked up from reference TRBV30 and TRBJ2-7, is SQTIHQWPATLVQPVGSPLSLECTVEGTSNPNLYWYRQAAGRGLQLLFYSVGIGQISSEVPQNLSASRPQDRQFILSSKKLLLSDSGFYLCAWRDSYEQYFGPGTRLTVT.

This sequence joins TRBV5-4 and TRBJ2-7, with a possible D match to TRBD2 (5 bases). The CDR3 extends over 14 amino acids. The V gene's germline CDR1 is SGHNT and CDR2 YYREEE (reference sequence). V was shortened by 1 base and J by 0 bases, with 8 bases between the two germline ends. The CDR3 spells CASSLRESSYEQYF. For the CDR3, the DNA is TGTGCCAGCAGCTTGCGGGAAAGCTCCTACGAGCAGTACTTC.

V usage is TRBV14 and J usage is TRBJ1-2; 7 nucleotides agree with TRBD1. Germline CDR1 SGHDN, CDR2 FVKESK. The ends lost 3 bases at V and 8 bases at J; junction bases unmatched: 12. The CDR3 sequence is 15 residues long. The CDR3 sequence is CASSQRGETGSGYTF. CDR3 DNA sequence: TGTGCCAGCAGCCAGCGGGGGGAGACAGGGAGCGGCTACACCTTC.